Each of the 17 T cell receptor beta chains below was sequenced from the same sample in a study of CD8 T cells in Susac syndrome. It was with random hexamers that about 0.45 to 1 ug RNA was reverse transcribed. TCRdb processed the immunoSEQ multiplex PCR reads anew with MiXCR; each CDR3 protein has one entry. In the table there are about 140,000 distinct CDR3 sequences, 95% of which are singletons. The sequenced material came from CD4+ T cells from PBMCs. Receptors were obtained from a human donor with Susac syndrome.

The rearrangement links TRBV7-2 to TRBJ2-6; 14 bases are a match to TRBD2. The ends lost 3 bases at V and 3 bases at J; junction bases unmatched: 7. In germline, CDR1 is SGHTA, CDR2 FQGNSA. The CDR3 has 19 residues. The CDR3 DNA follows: TGTGCCAGCAGCTTGAATGGACTAGCGGGAGGCCGTGGGGCCAACGTCCTGACTTTC. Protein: CASSLNGLAGGRGANVLTF.

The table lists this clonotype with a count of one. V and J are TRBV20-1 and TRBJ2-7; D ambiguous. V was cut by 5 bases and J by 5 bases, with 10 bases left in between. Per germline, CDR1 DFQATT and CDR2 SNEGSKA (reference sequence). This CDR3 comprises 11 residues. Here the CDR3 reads CSAPRSNEQYF. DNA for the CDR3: TGCAGTGCTCCGCGTTCAAACGAGCAGTACTTC.

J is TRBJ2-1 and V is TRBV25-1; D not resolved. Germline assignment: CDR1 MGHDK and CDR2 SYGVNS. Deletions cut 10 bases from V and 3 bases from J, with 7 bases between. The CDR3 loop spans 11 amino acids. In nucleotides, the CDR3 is TGTGCCACATCGATCTACAATGAGCAGTTCTTC. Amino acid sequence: CATSIYNEQFF.

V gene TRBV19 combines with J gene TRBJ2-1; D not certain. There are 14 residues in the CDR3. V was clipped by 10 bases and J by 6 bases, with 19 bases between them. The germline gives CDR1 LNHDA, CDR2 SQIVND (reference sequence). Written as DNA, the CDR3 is TGTGCCACCGTGAGGACCGCCCTCTCCAATGAGCAGTTCTTC. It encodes CATVRTALSNEQFF.

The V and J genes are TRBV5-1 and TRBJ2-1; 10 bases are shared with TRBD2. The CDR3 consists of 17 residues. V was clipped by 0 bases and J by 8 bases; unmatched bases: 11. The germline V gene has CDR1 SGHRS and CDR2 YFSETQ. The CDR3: CASSLAASGGILDEQFF. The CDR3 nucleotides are TGCGCCAGCAGCTTGGCCGCTAGCGGGGGAATCCTCGATGAGCAGTTCTTC.

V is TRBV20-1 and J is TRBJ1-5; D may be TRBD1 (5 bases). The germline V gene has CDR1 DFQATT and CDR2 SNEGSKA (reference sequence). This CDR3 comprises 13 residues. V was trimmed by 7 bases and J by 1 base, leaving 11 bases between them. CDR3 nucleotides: TGCAGTGGGGGGGAGTCGAGCAATCAGCCCCAGCATTTT. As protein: CSGGESSNQPQHF.

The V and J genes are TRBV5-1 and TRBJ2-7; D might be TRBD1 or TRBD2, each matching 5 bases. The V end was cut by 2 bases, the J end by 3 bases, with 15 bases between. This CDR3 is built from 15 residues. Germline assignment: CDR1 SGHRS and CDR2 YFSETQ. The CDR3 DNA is TGCGCCAGCAGCTTTAGCCTTCAGGGAGACTACGAGCAGTACTTC. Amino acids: CASSFSLQGDYEQYF.

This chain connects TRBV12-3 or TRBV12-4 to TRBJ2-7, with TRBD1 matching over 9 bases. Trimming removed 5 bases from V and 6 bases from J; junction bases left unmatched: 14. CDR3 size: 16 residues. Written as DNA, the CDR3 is TGTGCCAGCAGTCCTGGATCCGGGACAGGGTTAGGCGAGCAGTACTTC. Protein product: CASSPGSGTGLGEQYF.

The CDR3 here is CAWSGGMGNTIYF. The CDR3 nucleotides are TGTGCCTGGAGCGGCGGGATGGGAAACACCATATATTTT. This chain connects TRBV30 to TRBJ1-3; D gene unclear. Germline loops: CDR1 GTSNPN, CDR2 SVGIG (reference sequence). The CDR3 length is 13 residues. V was clipped by 3 bases and J by 4 bases, with 10 bases between them.

CDR3 protein: CASSEGPQGHNEQFF. DNA of the CDR3: TGTGCCAGCAGCGAGGGACCCCAGGGACACAATGAGCAGTTCTTC. This chain joins TRBV9 and TRBJ2-1; D might be TRBD1 or TRBD2, each matching 5 bases. Germline lookup yields CDR1 SGDLS and CDR2 YYNGEE. The CDR3 extends over 15 amino acids. V was cut by 3 bases and J by 5 bases, with 15 bases left in between.

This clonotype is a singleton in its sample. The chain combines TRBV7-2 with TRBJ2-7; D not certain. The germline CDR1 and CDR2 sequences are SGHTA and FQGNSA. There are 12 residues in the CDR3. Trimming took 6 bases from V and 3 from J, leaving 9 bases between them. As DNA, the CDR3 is TGTGCCAGCAGAGGGCAGAACTACGAGCAGTACTTC. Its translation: CASRGQNYEQYF. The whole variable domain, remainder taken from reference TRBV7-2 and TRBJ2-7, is GAGVSQSPSNKVTEKGKDVELRCDPISGHTALYWYRQSLGQGLEFLIYFQGNSAPDKSGLPSDRFSAERTGGSVSTLTIQRTQQEDSAVYLCASRGQNYEQYFGPGTRLTVT.

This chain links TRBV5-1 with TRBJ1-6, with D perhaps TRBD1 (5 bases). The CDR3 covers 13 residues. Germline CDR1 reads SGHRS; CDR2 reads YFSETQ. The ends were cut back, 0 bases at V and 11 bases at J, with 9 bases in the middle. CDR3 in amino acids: CASSLEKGTPLHF. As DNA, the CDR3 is TGCGCCAGCAGCTTGGAGAAGGGGACACCCCTCCACTTT.

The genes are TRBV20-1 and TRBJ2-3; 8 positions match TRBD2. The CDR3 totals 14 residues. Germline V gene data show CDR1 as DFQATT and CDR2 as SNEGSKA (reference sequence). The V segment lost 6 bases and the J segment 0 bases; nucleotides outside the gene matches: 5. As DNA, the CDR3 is TGCAGTGCCAAGACTAGCGTTAGCACAGATACGCAGTATTTT. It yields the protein CSAKTSVSTDTQYF.

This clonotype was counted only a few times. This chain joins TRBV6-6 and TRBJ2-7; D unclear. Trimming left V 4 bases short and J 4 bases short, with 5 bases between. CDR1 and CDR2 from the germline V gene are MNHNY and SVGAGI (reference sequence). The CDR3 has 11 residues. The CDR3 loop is CASSSYYEQYF. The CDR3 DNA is TGTGCCAGCAGTTCATATTACGAGCAGTACTTC.

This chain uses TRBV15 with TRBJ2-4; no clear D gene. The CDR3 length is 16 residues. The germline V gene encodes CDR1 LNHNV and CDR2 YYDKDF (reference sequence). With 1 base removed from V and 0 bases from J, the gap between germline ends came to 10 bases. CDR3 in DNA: TGTGCCACCAGCAGAGGCAAAACCATAGCCAAAAACATTCAGTACTTC. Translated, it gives CATSRGKTIAKNIQYF.

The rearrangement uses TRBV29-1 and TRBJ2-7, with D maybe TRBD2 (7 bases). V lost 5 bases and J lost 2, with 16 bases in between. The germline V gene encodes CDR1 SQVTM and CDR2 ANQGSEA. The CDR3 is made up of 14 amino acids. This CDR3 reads CSVKGGGTTYEQYF. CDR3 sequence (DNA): TGCAGCGTTAAAGGGGGAGGGACCACCTACGAGCAGTACTTC.

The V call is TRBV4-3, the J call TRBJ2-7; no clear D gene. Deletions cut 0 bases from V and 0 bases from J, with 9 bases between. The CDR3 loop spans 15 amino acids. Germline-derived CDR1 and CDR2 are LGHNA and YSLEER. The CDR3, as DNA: TGCGCCAGCAGCCAAGAGACGTGGAGCTCCTACGAGCAGTACTTC. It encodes CASSQETWSSYEQYF.